This TCR beta chain was found in a study of brain metastases from non-small cell lung cancer. TCRdb's copy holds only in-frame clones and misses some; the assay was immunoSEQ multiplex PCR. The sample records 2,000 to 2,500 clones, roughly 87% being singletons. This CDR3 has 13 amino acids. The rearrangement links TRBV21-1 to TRBJ2-1. TRBV21-1 represents a pseudogene. This receptor was identified in a donor at least 40 years old with non-small cell lung cancer. Sequenced material: primary lung tumor tissue. CDR3 loop: CASSKIGRNEQFF. The CDR3, as DNA: TGTGCCAGCAGCAAAATCGGTAGGAATGAGCAGTTCTTC.